This T cell receptor (beta chain) was recorded in a study of T cell responses to AZD1222 COVID-19 vaccine. Study-level results: Vaccine-associated CD4 TCRs spanned spike, dominant at 160-218 and 743-854. Repertoires were obtained solely post-peak T cell response. Among the donors, most were white British and more were female, and clonal diversity was possibly underestimated.

In the case of this clone: Its antigen is unidentified.

Germline V gives CDR1 MNHEY, CDR2 SMNVEV (reference sequence). This CDR3 is 13 amino acids long. Trimming shortened V by 2 bases and J by 10 bases, and 12 bases separated the two germline ends. The table came from immunoSEQ multiplex PCR; TCRdb's copy has only in-frame clones and leaves some out. The repertoire holds 100,000 to 150,000 clones, about 88% seen once, with roughly 4% in the top ten. V and J are TRBV27 and TRBJ1-5; D not certain. This TCR derives from an adult in good health. Sequences were derived from peripheral blood, sampled on day 0 of AZD1222 vaccination. CDR3 coding DNA: TGTGCCAGCAGTTTAATGTGGGGTAATCCCCAGCATTTT. It codes for CASSLMWGNPQHF.